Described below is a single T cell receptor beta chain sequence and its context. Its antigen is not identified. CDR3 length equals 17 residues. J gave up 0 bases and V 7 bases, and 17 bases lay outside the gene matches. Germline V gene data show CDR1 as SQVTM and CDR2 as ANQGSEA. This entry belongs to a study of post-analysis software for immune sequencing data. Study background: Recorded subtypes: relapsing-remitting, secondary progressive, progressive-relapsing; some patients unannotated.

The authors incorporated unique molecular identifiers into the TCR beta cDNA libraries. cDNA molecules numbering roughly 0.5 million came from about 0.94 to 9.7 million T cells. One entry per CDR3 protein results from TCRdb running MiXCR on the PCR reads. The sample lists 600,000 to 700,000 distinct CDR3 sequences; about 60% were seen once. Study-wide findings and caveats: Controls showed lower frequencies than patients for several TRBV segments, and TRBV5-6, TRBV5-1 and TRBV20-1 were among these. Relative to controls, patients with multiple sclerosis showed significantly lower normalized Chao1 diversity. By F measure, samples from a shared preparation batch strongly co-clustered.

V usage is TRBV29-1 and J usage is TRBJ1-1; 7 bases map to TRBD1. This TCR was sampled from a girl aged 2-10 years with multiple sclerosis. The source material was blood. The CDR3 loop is CSASGTGAALLNTEAFF. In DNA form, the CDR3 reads TGCAGCGCCTCCGGAACAGGGGCCGCTCTTTTGAACACTGAAGCTTTCTTT.